This T cell receptor (beta chain) was identified in a study of blood T cells in healthy people across ages. General study points: Expanded clonotype shifts may have been confounded, as the donors had an unknown CMV status. With unsorted PBMCs, a conclusive comparison of naive versus antigen-experienced cells was not possible.

A word on this clonotype: What it recognizes is unknown.

About 10 milliliters of peripheral blood were drawn from each donor into EDTA-treated tubes. With a J-beta primer mix and a sample-barcoded 5' primer, a second PCR ran 7 to 11 cycles. TCRdb redid the calling of the 5' RACE reads with MiXCR, one entry per CDR3 protein. The sample yields roughly 500,000 distinct CDR3 sequences, 27% seen once. Germline V CDR1 and CDR2: MNHEY, SVGAGI. V was clipped by 2 bases and J by 5 bases, with 18 bases between them. This CDR3 has 16 residues. The chain employs TRBV6-5 and TRBJ1-2; perhaps TRBD1 as D (5 bases). The sequence was collected from a woman aged 70-85 years in good health. Sequencing was performed on blood. This CDR3 is CASSYEGTLQTYGYTF. CDR3 coding DNA: TGTGCCAGCAGTTACGAAGGGACCCTCCAAACGTATGGCTACACCTTC.